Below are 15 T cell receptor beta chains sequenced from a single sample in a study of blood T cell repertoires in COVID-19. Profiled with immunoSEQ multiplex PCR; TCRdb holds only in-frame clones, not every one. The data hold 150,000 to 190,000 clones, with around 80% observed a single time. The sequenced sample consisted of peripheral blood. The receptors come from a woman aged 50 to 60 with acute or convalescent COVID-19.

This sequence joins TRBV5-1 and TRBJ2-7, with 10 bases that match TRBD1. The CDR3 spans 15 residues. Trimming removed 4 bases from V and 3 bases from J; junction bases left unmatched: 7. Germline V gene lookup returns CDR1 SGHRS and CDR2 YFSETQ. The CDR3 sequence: CASSGGGTGDYEQYF. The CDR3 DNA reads TGCGCCAGCAGCGGGGGTGGGACAGGGGACTACGAGCAGTACTTC.

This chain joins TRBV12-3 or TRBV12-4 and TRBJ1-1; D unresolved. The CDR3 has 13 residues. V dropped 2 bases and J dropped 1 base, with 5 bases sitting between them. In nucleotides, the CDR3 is TGTGCCAGCAGTTTAAGACAGAACACTGAAGCTTTCTTT. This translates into CASSLRQNTEAFF.

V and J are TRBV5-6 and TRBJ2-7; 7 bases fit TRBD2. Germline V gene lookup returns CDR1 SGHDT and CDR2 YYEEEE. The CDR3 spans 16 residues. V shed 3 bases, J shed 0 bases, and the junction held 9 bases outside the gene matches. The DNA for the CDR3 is TGTGCCAGCAGCTCGGTTCCGGGGGGACTCTCCTACGAGCAGTACTTC. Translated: CASSSVPGGLSYEQYF.

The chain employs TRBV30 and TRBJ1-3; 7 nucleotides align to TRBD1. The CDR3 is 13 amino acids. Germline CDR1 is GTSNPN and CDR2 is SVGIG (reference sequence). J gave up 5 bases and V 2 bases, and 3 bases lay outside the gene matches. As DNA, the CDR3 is TGTGCCTGGAGTTCGACAGGGAGAAACACCATATATTTT. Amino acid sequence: CAWSSTGRNTIYF.

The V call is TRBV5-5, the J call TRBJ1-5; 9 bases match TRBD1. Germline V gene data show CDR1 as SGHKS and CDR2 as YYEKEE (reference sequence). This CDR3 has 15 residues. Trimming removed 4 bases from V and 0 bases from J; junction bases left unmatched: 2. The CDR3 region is CASSRTGDSNQPQHF. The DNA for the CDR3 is TGTGCCAGCAGCCGGACAGGGGATAGCAATCAGCCCCAGCATTTT.

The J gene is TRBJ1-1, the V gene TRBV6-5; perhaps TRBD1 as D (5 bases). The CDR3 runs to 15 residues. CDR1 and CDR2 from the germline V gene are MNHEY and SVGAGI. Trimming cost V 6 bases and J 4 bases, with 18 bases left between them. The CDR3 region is CASRPRGGWSTEAFF. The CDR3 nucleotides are TGTGCCAGCAGACCACGGGGGGGATGGAGCACTGAAGCTTTCTTT.

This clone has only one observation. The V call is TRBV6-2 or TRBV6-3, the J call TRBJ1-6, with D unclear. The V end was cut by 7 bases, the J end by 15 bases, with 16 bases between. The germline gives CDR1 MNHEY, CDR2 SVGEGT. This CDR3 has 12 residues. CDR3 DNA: TGTGCCAGCACCCCCCGAGGGCTAGGCCTCCACTTT. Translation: CASTPRGLGLHF.

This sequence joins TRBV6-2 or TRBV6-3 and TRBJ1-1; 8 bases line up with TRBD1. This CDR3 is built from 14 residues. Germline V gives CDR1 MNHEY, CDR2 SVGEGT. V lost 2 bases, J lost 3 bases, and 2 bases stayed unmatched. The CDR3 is CASSYQTGDTEAFF. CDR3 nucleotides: TGTGCCAGCAGTTACCAGACAGGGGACACTGAAGCTTTCTTT.

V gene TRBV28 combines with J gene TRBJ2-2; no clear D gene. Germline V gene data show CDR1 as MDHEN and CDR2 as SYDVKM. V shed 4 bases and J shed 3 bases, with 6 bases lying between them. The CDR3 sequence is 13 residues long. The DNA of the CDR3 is TGTGCCAGCAGTTCTCCCCACACCGGGGAGCTGTTTTTT. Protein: CASSSPHTGELFF.

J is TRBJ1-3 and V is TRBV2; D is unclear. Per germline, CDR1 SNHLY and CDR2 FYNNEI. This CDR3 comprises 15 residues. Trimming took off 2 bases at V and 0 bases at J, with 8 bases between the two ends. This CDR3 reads CASSERESSGNTIYF. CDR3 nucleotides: TGTGCCAGCAGTGAAAGGGAGAGCTCTGGAAACACCATATATTTT.

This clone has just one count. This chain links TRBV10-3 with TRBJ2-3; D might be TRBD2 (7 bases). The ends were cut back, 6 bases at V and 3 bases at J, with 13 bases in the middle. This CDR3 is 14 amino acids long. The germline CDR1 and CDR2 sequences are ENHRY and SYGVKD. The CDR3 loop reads CAIRGGGRTDTQYF. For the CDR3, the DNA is TGTGCCATCAGGGGCGGGGGCCGTACAGATACGCAGTATTTT.

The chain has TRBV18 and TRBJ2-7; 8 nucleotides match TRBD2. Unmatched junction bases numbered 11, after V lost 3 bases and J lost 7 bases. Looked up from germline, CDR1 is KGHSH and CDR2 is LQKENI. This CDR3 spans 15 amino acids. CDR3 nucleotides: TGTGCCAGCTCACCTACTAGCGGAGCGTTCGGAGAGCAGTACTTC. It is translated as CASSPTSGAFGEQYF.

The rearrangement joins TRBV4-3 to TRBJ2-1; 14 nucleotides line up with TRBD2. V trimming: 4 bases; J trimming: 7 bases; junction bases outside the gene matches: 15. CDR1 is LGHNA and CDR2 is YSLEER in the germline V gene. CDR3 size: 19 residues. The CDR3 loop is CASSLRLAGGLDRENEQFF. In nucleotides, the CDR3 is TGCGCCAGCAGCCTCCGACTAGCGGGAGGGCTGGATCGGGAGAATGAGCAGTTCTTC.

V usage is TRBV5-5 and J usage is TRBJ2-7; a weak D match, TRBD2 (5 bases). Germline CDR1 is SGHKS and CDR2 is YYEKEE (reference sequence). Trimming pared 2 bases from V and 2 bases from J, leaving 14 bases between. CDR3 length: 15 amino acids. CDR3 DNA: TGTGCCAGCAGCTTATCGAGAGGGTTTACCTACGAGCAGTACTTC. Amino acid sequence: CASSLSRGFTYEQYF.

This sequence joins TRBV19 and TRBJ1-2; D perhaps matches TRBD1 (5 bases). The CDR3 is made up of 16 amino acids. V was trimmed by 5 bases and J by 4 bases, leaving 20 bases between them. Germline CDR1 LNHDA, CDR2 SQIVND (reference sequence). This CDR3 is CASSRTIGARGYGYTF. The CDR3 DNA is TGTGCCAGTAGTCGGACTATTGGGGCGCGGGGCTATGGCTACACCTTC.